The subject of this entry is one TCR beta chain. One junction end does not reproduce the germline sequence, and a read error may be involved. The data were obtained in a study of blood T cells in healthy people across ages. Germline V lookup: CDR1 GTSNPN, CDR2 SVGIG (reference sequence). This CDR3 contains 16 residues. Then a second PCR, running roughly 6 to 11 cycles, was carried out with a sample-barcoded 5' primer and a J-beta primer mix. One entry per CDR3 protein results from TCRdb running MiXCR on the 5' RACE reads. Of about 970,000 distinct CDR3 sequences listed, just over 50% are singletons. Sequenced material: blood. This sequence was found in a woman aged 55-69 years in good health. V and J are TRBV30 and TRBJ2-3; D gene uncertain. CDR3 nucleotides: TGCGCCTGGAGTGTCAGGCTGGCTTTCGGCACAGATACGCAGTATTTT. Amino acids: CAWSVRLAFGTDTQYF.